This is a list of T cell receptor beta chains from one sample in a study of neurological immune-mediated disorders. TCRdb processed the 5' RACE reads anew with MiXCR; each CDR3 protein has one entry. The sample lists around 62,000 distinct CDR3 sequences; 3.5% to 5% were seen once. Sequencing was performed on PBMCs. The receptors originated from a man aged 45-65 years with multiple sclerosis. Each CDR3 is given with its conserved first and last residue. Fields, in order: clone size, J gene, D gene, V gene, CDR3 protein, CDR3 DNA. D genes are given only for firm matches. Expanded clones are given a class, and other clones once, few, many or no size at all.

size: many
J: TRBJ1-1
D: .
V: TRBV10-3
CDR3: CAISDHSSNTEAFF
DNA: TGTGCCATCAGTGATCACAGCTCTAACACTGAAGCTTTCTTT

size: medium-sized
J: TRBJ1-1
D: .
V: TRBV5-1
CDR3: CASSLAGKNTEAFF
DNA: TGCGCCAGCAGCTTGGCCGGCAAGAACACTGAAGCTTTCTTT

size: .
J: TRBJ2-2
D: .
V: TRBV3-1
CDR3: CASSQDRGRPNTGELFF
DNA: TGTGCCAGCAGCCAAGATCGCGGGCGGCCGAACACCGGGGAGCTGTTTTTT

size: many
J: TRBJ1-4
D: .
V: TRBV10-1
CDR3: CASSPTTGKLNEKLFF
DNA: TGCGCCAGCAGTCCGACAACGGGGAAGTTAAATGAAAAACTGTTTTTT

size: many
J: TRBJ1-1
D: .
V: TRBV7-2
CDR3: CASSLVVSGTEAFF
DNA: TGTGCCAGCAGCTTGGTGGTTTCGGGTACTGAAGCTTTCTTT

size: many
J: TRBJ1-2
D: TRBD1
V: TRBV7-9
CDR3: CASSFFGTGNNYGYTF
DNA: TGTGCCAGCAGCTTTTTCGGGACAGGGAATAACTATGGCTACACCTTC

size: many
J: TRBJ2-2
D: .
V: TRBV24-1
CDR3: CATSDPGGPNTGELFF
DNA: TGTGCCACCAGTGACCCCGGAGGGCCGAACACCGGGGAGCTGTTTTTT

size: many
J: TRBJ1-4
D: .
V: TRBV6-5
CDR3: CASSYTGRLNEKLFF
DNA: TGTGCCAGCAGTTACACAGGGAGGCTCAATGAAAAACTGTTTTTT

size: many
J: TRBJ2-3
D: .
V: TRBV20-1
CDR3: CSALNRGGPGTDTQYF
DNA: TGCAGTGCTCTAAACCGCGGGGGCCCGGGGACAGATACGCAGTATTTT

size: many
J: TRBJ1-1
D: .
V: TRBV4-3
CDR3: CASSHKPGQRNTEAFF
DNA: TGCGCCAGCAGCCATAAACCGGGACAAAGGAACACTGAAGCTTTCTTT

size: many
J: TRBJ1-2
D: .
V: TRBV5-1
CDR3: CASSLASGNYGYTF
DNA: TGCGCCAGCAGCTTGGCCTCAGGAAACTATGGCTACACCTTC

size: many
J: TRBJ1-1
D: .
V: TRBV10-3
CDR3: CAISESTGPRRAFF
DNA: TGTGCCATCAGTGAGTCTACAGGTCCGCGGCGGGCTTTCTTT

size: many
J: TRBJ2-3
D: .
V: TRBV6-6
CDR3: CASSYSDRPDTQYF
DNA: TGTGCCAGCAGTTACTCCGACAGACCCGATACGCAGTATTTT

size: many
J: TRBJ1-6
D: .
V: TRBV6-1
CDR3: CASSEYPSPLHF
DNA: TGTGCCAGCAGTGAATATCCTTCACCCCTCCACTTT

size: many
J: TRBJ1-6
D: TRBD1
V: TRBV7-9
CDR3: CASRRNTGVGNSPLHF
DNA: TGTGCCAGCCGAAGGAACACAGGGGTGGGTAATTCACCCCTCCACTTT

size: many
J: TRBJ1-2
D: TRBD1
V: TRBV5-1
CDR3: CASSDTRDRGVPIYGYTF
DNA: TGCGCCAGCAGCGACACCCGGGACAGGGGGGTCCCTATCTATGGCTACACCTTC

size: many
J: TRBJ1-2
D: TRBD1
V: TRBV5-1
CDR3: CASSSEPQGGFYGYTF
DNA: TGCGCCAGCAGCTCGGAACCACAGGGGGGGTTCTATGGCTACACCTTC

size: many
J: TRBJ1-1
D: .
V: TRBV5-1
CDR3: CASSPGHSNTEAFF
DNA: TGCGCCAGCAGCCCGGGACATTCGAACACTGAAGCTTTCTTT

size: .
J: TRBJ2-5
D: .
V: TRBV5-1
CDR3: CASSFQVGQETQYF
DNA: TGCGCCAGCAGCTTCCAAGTGGGCCAAGAGACCCAGTACTTC

size: many
J: TRBJ1-1
D: TRBD1
V: TRBV10-3
CDR3: CAISVGTGGVAFF
DNA: TGTGCCATCAGTGTTGGGACAGGGGGTGTAGCTTTCTTT

size: many
J: TRBJ2-2
D: TRBD1
V: TRBV5-1
CDR3: CASSRRQGSTGELFF
DNA: TGCGCCAGCAGCCGCAGACAGGGGTCCACCGGGGAGCTGTTTTTT

size: few
J: TRBJ2-5
D: TRBD2
V: TRBV7-6
CDR3: CASSFGGGDPETQYF
DNA: TGTGCCAGCAGCTTCGGGGGAGGGGACCCAGAGACCCAGTACTTC

size: .
J: TRBJ1-6
D: TRBD1
V: TRBV7-2
CDR3: CASRGGQGVYSPLNF
DNA: TGTGCCAGCAGAGGGGGACAGGGAGTTTACTCACCCCTCAACTTT

size: many
J: TRBJ2-3
D: TRBD2
V: TRBV5-1
CDR3: CASSLGKRGGTDTQYF
DNA: TGCGCCAGCAGCTTGGGAAAGCGGGGGGGCACAGATACGCAGTATTTT

size: few
J: TRBJ2-5
D: TRBD2
V: TRBV29-1
CDR3: CSVATSGGAGTQYF
DNA: TGCAGCGTTGCAACTAGCGGGGGGGCTGGGACCCAGTACTTC

size: many
J: TRBJ2-5
D: .
V: TRBV5-5
CDR3: CASSLAWGRSGETQYF
DNA: TGTGCCAGCAGCTTGGCCTGGGGCAGGTCTGGGGAGACCCAGTACTTC

size: many
J: TRBJ2-1
D: TRBD2
V: TRBV20-1
CDR3: CSARQTGLAIDEQFF
DNA: TGCAGTGCTAGACAGACGGGACTAGCTATCGATGAGCAGTTCTTC

size: many
J: TRBJ2-2
D: .
V: TRBV7-8
CDR3: CASSLVPRGTGELFF
DNA: TGTGCCAGCAGCTTAGTGCCTCGCGGCACCGGGGAGCTGTTTTTT

size: many
J: TRBJ1-5
D: TRBD1
V: TRBV20-1
CDR3: CSARKGANQPQNF
DNA: TGCAGTGCTAGAAAGGGGGCGAATCAGCCCCAGAATTTT

size: many
J: TRBJ2-3
D: .
V: TRBV5-6
CDR3: CASSLVGTDTQYF
DNA: TGTGCCAGCAGCTTGGTCGGCACAGATACGCAGTATTTT

size: many
J: TRBJ1-1
D: .
V: TRBV5-6
CDR3: CASSSLISRGEKNTEAFF
DNA: TGTGCCAGCAGCAGCCTAATATCGCGGGGGGAAAAGAACACTGAAGCTTTCTTT

size: many
J: TRBJ1-2
D: TRBD1
V: TRBV6-5
CDR3: CASRGQGARGYGYTF
DNA: TGTGCCAGCAGAGGACAGGGGGCGCGCGGCTATGGCTACACCTTC

size: few
J: TRBJ2-5
D: .
V: TRBV20-1
CDR3: CSATRDQQETQYF
DNA: TGCAGTGCCACTAGGGACCAACAAGAGACCCAGTACTTC

size: many
J: TRBJ2-3
D: .
V: TRBV28
CDR3: CASRGPSGSTDTQYF
DNA: TGTGCCAGCAGGGGACCATCGGGCAGCACAGATACGCAGTATTTT

size: many
J: TRBJ2-7
D: TRBD1
V: TRBV10-3
CDR3: CAISDGTGGSYEQYF
DNA: TGTGCCATCAGTGACGGGACAGGGGGCTCCTACGAGCAGTACTTC

size: many
J: TRBJ2-5
D: .
V: TRBV5-1
CDR3: CASSLGDSQETQYF
DNA: TGCGCCAGCAGCTTGGGTGACTCCCAAGAGACCCAGTACTTC

size: many
J: TRBJ2-3
D: .
V: TRBV10-3
CDR3: CAISVGFSTDTQYF
DNA: TGTGCCATCAGCGTGGGGTTTAGCACAGATACGCAGTATTTT

size: many
J: TRBJ1-1
D: .
V: TRBV6-5
CDR3: CASSQNYRNTEAFF
DNA: TGTGCCAGCAGTCAAAACTACAGGAACACTGAAGCTTTCTTT

size: many
J: TRBJ2-2
D: TRBD1
V: TRBV7-9
CDR3: CASTSGTGRRDGELFF
DNA: TGTGCCAGCACATCCGGGACAGGGCGGCGTGACGGGGAGCTGTTTTTT

size: many
J: TRBJ2-6
D: TRBD1
V: TRBV6-5
CDR3: CASSYEGQGKAGANVLTF
DNA: TGTGCCAGCAGTTACGAGGGACAGGGGAAGGCTGGGGCCAACGTCCTGACTTTC

size: many
J: TRBJ2-3
D: .
V: TRBV9
CDR3: CASSSSADTQYF
DNA: TGTGCCAGCAGCAGCAGCGCAGATACGCAGTATTTT

size: few
J: TRBJ1-1
D: TRBD1
V: TRBV12-3/TRBV12-4
CDR3: CASSWGQGSTEAFF
DNA: TGTGCCAGCAGTTGGGGACAGGGGAGTACTGAAGCTTTCTTT

size: many
J: TRBJ2-7
D: TRBD1
V: TRBV5-1
CDR3: CASSKGQDGYEQYF
DNA: TGCGCCAGCAGCAAGGGACAGGATGGCTACGAGCAGTACTTC

size: few
J: TRBJ1-1
D: .
V: TRBV7-2
CDR3: CASSSRWEAFF
DNA: TGTGCCAGCAGCTCCCGCTGGGAAGCTTTCTTT

size: many
J: TRBJ1-2
D: TRBD1
V: TRBV5-1
CDR3: CASSPGQPNYGYTF
DNA: TGCGCCAGCAGCCCGGGACAGCCTAACTATGGCTACACCTTC

size: many
J: TRBJ2-5
D: .
V: TRBV10-2
CDR3: CASRLAGGGSQETQYF
DNA: TGCGCCAGCAGGCTCGCCGGCGGGGGCAGTCAAGAGACCCAGTACTTC

size: many
J: TRBJ1-6
D: .
V: TRBV14
CDR3: CAQARDKPMNSPLHF
DNA: TGTGCCCAGGCCAGGGATAAACCCATGAATTCACCCCTCCACTTT

size: many
J: TRBJ1-1
D: TRBD1
V: TRBV12-3/TRBV12-4
CDR3: CASMLQGSTEAFF
DNA: TGTGCCAGCATGCTACAGGGGAGCACTGAAGCTTTCTTT

size: many
J: TRBJ2-5
D: TRBD2
V: TRBV25-1
CDR3: CASSEGTSWQETQYF
DNA: TGTGCCAGCAGTGAAGGGACTAGTTGGCAAGAGACCCAGTACTTC

size: many
J: TRBJ2-1
D: .
V: TRBV6-1
CDR3: CASSERPGLGYNEQFF
DNA: TGTGCCAGCAGTGAACGGCCCGGCCTGGGGTACAATGAGCAGTTCTTC

size: many
J: TRBJ2-7
D: .
V: TRBV6-5
CDR3: CASSYLGAEYYEQYF
DNA: TGTGCCAGCAGTTACCTCGGGGCAGAGTACTACGAGCAGTACTTC

size: few
J: TRBJ2-3
D: TRBD2
V: TRBV14
CDR3: CASTRGATDTQYF
DNA: TGTGCCAGCACGCGGGGGGCCACAGATACGCAGTATTTT

size: many
J: TRBJ1-5
D: .
V: TRBV24-1
CDR3: CATSGQGYNQPQHF
DNA: TGTGCCACCAGTGGCCAGGGGTATAATCAGCCCCAGCATTTT

size: many
J: TRBJ2-5
D: TRBD1
V: TRBV6-5
CDR3: CASGRDRVTETQYF
DNA: TGTGCCAGCGGCCGGGACAGGGTTACGGAGACCCAGTACTTC

size: few
J: TRBJ1-5
D: .
V: TRBV18
CDR3: CASSGTGTGEPQNF
DNA: TGTGCCAGCTCGGGAACAGGGACGGGGGAGCCCCAGAATTTT

size: many
J: TRBJ2-1
D: TRBD2
V: TRBV20-1
CDR3: CSADHRTSGGHEQFF
DNA: TGCAGTGCTGATCACCGGACTAGCGGGGGCCATGAGCAGTTCTTC

size: many
J: TRBJ1-3
D: .
V: TRBV6-6
CDR3: CASTPRVGNTIYF
DNA: TGTGCCAGCACCCCCAGGGTAGGAAACACCATATATTTT

size: many
J: TRBJ1-2
D: TRBD1
V: TRBV9
CDR3: CASSPTGGQEGYTF
DNA: TGTGCCAGCAGCCCGACAGGGGGCCAGGAGGGCTACACCTTC

size: many
J: TRBJ2-2
D: TRBD1
V: TRBV20-1
CDR3: CSAFGTGDWAGELFF
DNA: TGCAGTGCCTTCGGGACAGGCGATTGGGCCGGGGAGCTGTTTTTT

size: many
J: TRBJ1-2
D: .
V: TRBV27
CDR3: CASRPSRTGVLNQSGYTF
DNA: TGTGCCAGCAGACCATCACGGACGGGTGTATTGAACCAAAGCGGCTACACCTTC